These T cell receptor beta chains were read from a single sample in a study of T cells after yellow fever vaccination. TCRdb ran MiXCR on the 5' RACE reads and lists one entry per CDR3 protein. The sample consists of 400,000 to 650,000 distinct CDR3 sequences, less than 25% of them appearing once. The input for sequencing was PBMCs, taken approximately 22 days after the first yellow fever vaccination. The receptors were gathered from a man younger than 30 who received the YFV17D yellow fever vaccine. Both conserved end residues are part of each CDR3. A D gene is named only where the DNA matches it firmly. Clone size, where shown, is once, few, many, or a class for clones that have expanded.

NA,NA,TRBJ2-1,TRBV7-2,CASILSRASYHEQFF,TGTGCCAGCATCTTAAGCCGGGCCTCCTACCATGAGCAGTTCTTC
NA,NA,TRBJ1-1,TRBV18,CASSPSPQNTEAFF,TGTGCCAGCTCACCTAGTCCCCAGAACACTGAAGCTTTCTTT
NA,TRBD2,TRBJ2-3,TRBV12-3/TRBV12-4,CASSPGLAGPTTDTQYF,TGTGCCAGCAGTCCCGGACTAGCGGGGCCTACCACAGATACGCAGTATTTT
NA,TRBD2,TRBJ2-1,TRBV4-2,CASSRRASGGKSYNEQFF,TGTGCCAGCAGCCGGCGGGCTAGCGGGGGGAAGTCCTACAATGAGCAGTTCTTC
NA,NA,TRBJ1-6,TRBV6-1,CASSEPRGGRSPLHF,TGTGCCAGCAGTGAACCTCGCGGGGGACGGTCACCCCTCCACTTT
NA,NA,TRBJ2-4,TRBV7-9,CASSLSLGPKNIQYF,TGTGCCAGCAGCTTATCGTTGGGGCCCAAAAACATTCAGTACTTC
NA,TRBD1,TRBJ1-4,TRBV5-1,CASRDSATNEKLFF,TGCGCCAGTCGGGACAGTGCAACTAATGAAAAACTGTTTTTT
NA,TRBD1,TRBJ1-5,TRBV12-3/TRBV12-4,CASRGQGGAGNQPQHF,TGTGCCAGCAGAGGACAGGGTGGGGCAGGGAATCAGCCCCAGCATTTT
few,TRBD1,TRBJ2-1,TRBV12-3/TRBV12-4,CASIGTGAYNEQFF,TGTGCCAGCATTGGGACAGGGGCTTACAATGAGCAGTTCTTC
NA,NA,TRBJ2-7,TRBV20-1,CSARVRRRFSYEQYF,TGCAGTGCTAGAGTTAGGAGGCGATTCTCCTACGAGCAGTACTTC